This T cell receptor (beta chain) originates from a study of tissue T cells after allogeneic stem cell transplantation. Study results and limitations: The patient cohort was small and clinically heterogeneous, with limited sampling depth. TCR repertoires tracked anatomic similarity, regardless of disease or transplant status.

Time point noted: mouse harvest day 14 after allogeneic transplant. The graft held 10^6 splenic CD5+ T cells and 10^7 T-cell-depleted bone marrow cells. A word on this clone: Its antigen remains unknown. The germline and genes are mouse ones. The read ends 1 residue before the CDR3 terminus; that terminus is restored from the germline J gene.

Produced via immunoSEQ multiplex PCR; TCRdb's table is partial and in-frame only. This sample has 5,500 to 6,000 clones; about 41% occur once, and the top ten carry roughly an eighth. The V end was cut by 8 bases, the J end by 2 bases, with 9 bases between. The CDR3 has 13 amino acids. Looked up from germline, CDR1 is SGHND and CDR2 is FRSKSL. The rearrangement joins TRBV15 to TRBJ1-4; D is perhaps TRBD1 (6 bases). The receptor's source is a female BALB/c mouse given C57BL/6 T cells with graft-versus-host disease after an allogeneic hematopoietic cell transplant. The sequenced sample was gut tissue. Here the CDR3 reads CASPRGSNERLFF. The CDR3 DNA, read in part, is TGTGCCAGCCCCAGGGGCTCCAACGAAAGATTATTT.